This T cell receptor beta chain is from a study of regulatory T cells in long-lasting Graves disease. Combining iRepertoire HTBI primers with Arm-PCR of CDR3 regions, the authors built TCR beta libraries. TCRdb reprocessed the multiplex PCR reads via MiXCR and lists one record per CDR3 protein. The profile shows about 470,000 distinct CDR3 sequences, roughly a fifth of them singletons. In its sample, this clonotype was seen a few times. Stated time point: persistent/refractory GD, antithyroid drugs over 5 years with positive TRAb. RNA extracted from PBMCs served as the sequencing template. Trimming took 3 bases from V and 3 from J, leaving 11 bases between them. Germline V gene sequence: CDR1 DFQATT, CDR2 SNEGSKA (reference sequence). The CDR3 is 13 residues long.

The gene calls are TRBV20-1 and TRBJ1-2; weak D call: TRBD1 (6 bases). The TCR sequence derives from a female donor with Graves disease. The starting material was peripheral blood mononuclear cells (PBMCs), obtained when the disease was refractory, from a patient treated with antithyroid drugs. The CDR3 DNA reads as TGCAGTGCTAGCGGCAGGGGAGACTATGGCTACACCTTC. It is translated as CSASGRGDYGYTF.